This TCR beta chain emerged from a study of graft-versus-host responses after intestinal transplantation. Study background: Anti-thymocyte globulin induction, then tacrolimus and steroids for about three years, went to all recipients.

Study findings and constraints: GvH clones occurred in recipient marrow; some first appeared in ileum or blood.

The plating included approximately 200,000 irradiated, violet-dye-labeled stimulator cells together with approximately 200,000 CFSE-labeled responder cells. Sorting was performed after the reaction on proliferating CFSE-low CD3+CD4+ and CD3+CD8+ responders. TCRdb keeps only in-frame clones here, not all; method: immunoSEQ multiplex PCR. The sample carries 9,000 to 13,000 clones, about 33% recorded once. V was clipped by 5 bases and J by 4 bases; unmatched bases: 4. Per germline, CDR1 MNHNS and CDR2 SASEGT. CDR3 length: 13 residues. The chain links TRBV6-1 to TRBJ1-2; 7 bases match TRBD1. The source material was alloreactive CD4+ T cells from a mixed lymphocyte reaction culture, sampled before transplantation. Described subset: CFSE-low proliferating T cells sorted from roughly 6-day pre-transplant mixed lymphocyte reaction (GvH or HvG direction). This receptor was identified in a human patient who was an organ donor for intestinal transplantation. CDR3 bases: TGTGCCAGCAGTTCGACAGGGTTCTATGGCTACACCTTC. Translation: CASSSTGFYGYTF.